A selection of T cell receptor beta chains follows, all from one sample in a study of blood T cell repertoires in COVID-19. Data came from immunoSEQ multiplex PCR; TCRdb stores just in-frame clones and leaves some out. The table lists approximately 77,000 clones, approximately 78% of them singletons. Material: peripheral blood. These receptors all come from a woman aged 55-70 years with acute or convalescent COVID-19. Both conserved end residues are part of each CDR3. The D gene is left open where the match is weak. Some rows have no size entry. The others give once, few or many, or a class for an expanded clone.

j_gene: TRBJ2-1
d_gene: TRBD1
v_gene: TRBV2
abundance: NA
CDR3aa: CASSQGVSYNEQFF
CDR3nt: TGTGCCAGCAGTCAGGGGGTTTCCTACAATGAGCAGTTCTTC

j_gene: TRBJ1-1
d_gene: NA
v_gene: TRBV30
abundance: NA
CDR3aa: CAWSRTGTLEAFF
CDR3nt: TGTGCCTGGAGTAGAACAGGAACACTTGAAGCTTTCTTT

j_gene: TRBJ2-5
d_gene: NA
v_gene: TRBV7-9
abundance: NA
CDR3aa: CASSEDRRQGTQYF
CDR3nt: TGTGCCAGCAGCGAAGACAGGCGACAAGGGACCCAGTACTTC

j_gene: TRBJ1-5
d_gene: TRBD1
v_gene: TRBV7-9
abundance: NA
CDR3aa: CASSLGTGGFNQPQHF
CDR3nt: TGTGCCAGCAGCTTGGGGACAGGGGGCTTCAATCAGCCCCAGCATTTT

j_gene: TRBJ1-1
d_gene: TRBD1
v_gene: TRBV28
abundance: NA
CDR3aa: CATAHRGEHTEAFF
CDR3nt: TGTGCCACTGCGCACAGGGGTGAGCACACTGAAGCTTTCTTT

j_gene: TRBJ1-4
d_gene: TRBD1
v_gene: TRBV5-1
abundance: NA
CDR3aa: CASSWGQLNEKLFF
CDR3nt: TGCGCCAGCAGCTGGGGACAGCTTAATGAAAAACTGTTTTTT

j_gene: TRBJ1-1
d_gene: TRBD1
v_gene: TRBV7-9
abundance: NA
CDR3aa: CASSYRQGGTEAFF
CDR3nt: TGTGCCAGCAGCTACCGACAGGGAGGCACTGAAGCTTTCTTT

j_gene: TRBJ1-4
d_gene: NA
v_gene: TRBV6-5
abundance: NA
CDR3aa: CASSYLTGTNEKLFF
CDR3nt: TGTGCCAGCAGTTACCTTACAGGGACCAATGAAAAACTGTTTTTT

j_gene: TRBJ1-1
d_gene: TRBD1
v_gene: TRBV28
abundance: NA
CDR3aa: CASSETIGGSEAFF
CDR3nt: TGTGCCAGCAGTGAAACGATAGGGGGCTCTGAAGCTTTCTTT

j_gene: TRBJ1-2
d_gene: TRBD1
v_gene: TRBV5-6
abundance: NA
CDR3aa: CASSSWSQGVSGYTF
CDR3nt: TGTGCCAGCAGCTCGTGGAGTCAGGGGGTTTCTGGCTACACCTTC

j_gene: TRBJ1-2
d_gene: NA
v_gene: TRBV4-1
abundance: NA
CDR3aa: CASSQEGGSNYGYTF
CDR3nt: TGCGCCAGCAGCCAAGAGGGAGGTTCTAACTATGGCTACACCTTC

j_gene: TRBJ1-4
d_gene: NA
v_gene: TRBV7-2
abundance: many
CDR3aa: CASSQQGSTNEKLFF
CDR3nt: TGTGCCAGCAGCCAACAGGGTTCAACTAATGAAAAACTGTTTTTT

j_gene: TRBJ1-1
d_gene: NA
v_gene: TRBV7-9
abundance: NA
CDR3aa: CASSPQVEDTEAFF
CDR3nt: TGTGCCAGCAGCCCTCAGGTGGAGGACACTGAAGCTTTCTTT

j_gene: TRBJ2-1
d_gene: TRBD1
v_gene: TRBV6-4
abundance: NA
CDR3aa: CASSDTGQGDEQFF
CDR3nt: TGTGCCAGCAGTGACACGGGACAGGGGGATGAGCAGTTCTTC

j_gene: TRBJ2-6
d_gene: TRBD1
v_gene: TRBV27
abundance: NA
CDR3aa: CASSPTRGQGGTGANVLTF
CDR3nt: TGTGCCAGCAGTCCTACCCGTGGACAGGGGGGCACTGGGGCCAACGTCCTGACTTTC

j_gene: TRBJ2-2
d_gene: TRBD1
v_gene: TRBV9
abundance: NA
CDR3aa: CASSPSGTGVTGELFF
CDR3nt: TGTGCCAGCAGCCCTTCCGGGACAGGGGTCACCGGGGAGCTGTTTTTT

j_gene: TRBJ1-1
d_gene: TRBD1
v_gene: TRBV7-3
abundance: NA
CDR3aa: CASSPQGAGTEAFF
CDR3nt: TGTGCCAGCAGCCCACAGGGGGCGGGGACTGAAGCTTTCTTT

j_gene: TRBJ2-1
d_gene: TRBD1
v_gene: TRBV25-1
abundance: once
CDR3aa: CASSAGTGVVNEQFF
CDR3nt: TGTGCCAGCAGTGCCGGAACAGGGGTTGTTAATGAGCAGTTCTTC

j_gene: TRBJ2-1
d_gene: NA
v_gene: TRBV27
abundance: NA
CDR3aa: CASSLARSYNEQFF
CDR3nt: TGTGCCAGCAGTTTGGCACGGAGTTACAATGAGCAGTTCTTC

j_gene: TRBJ2-7
d_gene: TRBD1
v_gene: TRBV6-5
abundance: NA
CDR3aa: CASTPGTGGTYEQYF
CDR3nt: TGTGCCAGCACCCCCGGGACAGGGGGCACGTACGAGCAGTACTTC

j_gene: TRBJ2-3
d_gene: NA
v_gene: TRBV10-1
abundance: few
CDR3aa: CASSGRTESDTQYF
CDR3nt: TGCGCCAGCAGTGGGAGGACAGAGTCAGATACGCAGTATTTT

j_gene: TRBJ1-3
d_gene: NA
v_gene: TRBV3-1/TRBV3-2
abundance: NA
CDR3aa: CASSQDWGAGNTIYF
CDR3nt: TGTGCCAGCAGCCAAGATTGGGGGGCTGGAAACACCATATATTTT

j_gene: TRBJ1-2
d_gene: TRBD1
v_gene: TRBV6-5
abundance: medium-sized
CDR3aa: CASSPDRGDYGYTF
CDR3nt: TGTGCCAGCAGTCCAGACAGGGGAGACTATGGCTACACCTTC

j_gene: TRBJ2-1
d_gene: TRBD1
v_gene: TRBV5-6
abundance: NA
CDR3aa: CASSSGTGGPYNEQFF
CDR3nt: TGTGCCAGCAGCTCCGGGACAGGGGGTCCCTACAATGAGCAGTTCTTC

j_gene: TRBJ2-5
d_gene: NA
v_gene: TRBV7-2
abundance: once
CDR3aa: CASSFLVGGIQETQYF
CDR3nt: TGTGCCAGCAGCTTTTTAGTAGGGGGTATCCAAGAGACCCAGTACTTC

j_gene: TRBJ2-1
d_gene: NA
v_gene: TRBV30
abundance: NA
CDR3aa: CAWSLGYNEQFF
CDR3nt: TGTGCCTGGAGTCTAGGATACAATGAGCAGTTCTTC

j_gene: TRBJ2-3
d_gene: NA
v_gene: TRBV25-1
abundance: NA
CDR3aa: CASSVTGTSTDTQYF
CDR3nt: TGTGCCAGCAGTGTGACGGGGACTAGCACAGATACGCAGTATTTT

j_gene: TRBJ2-5
d_gene: NA
v_gene: TRBV10-3
abundance: NA
CDR3aa: CAISASHREPQETQYF
CDR3nt: TGTGCCATCAGTGCCAGCCACAGGGAGCCCCAAGAGACCCAGTACTTC

j_gene: TRBJ1-1
d_gene: NA
v_gene: TRBV24-1
abundance: NA
CDR3aa: CATRGGGGGNTEAFF
CDR3nt: TGTGCCACCAGAGGCGGGGGCGGAGGAAACACTGAAGCTTTCTTT

j_gene: TRBJ1-2
d_gene: TRBD1
v_gene: TRBV24-1
abundance: NA
CDR3aa: CATSAEGAGGYTF
CDR3nt: TGTGCCACCAGTGCAGAGGGGGCAGGTGGCTACACCTTC

j_gene: TRBJ1-2
d_gene: NA
v_gene: TRBV7-9
abundance: NA
CDR3aa: CASSLKDYYGYTF
CDR3nt: TGTGCCAGCAGCTTAAAGGACTACTATGGCTACACCTTC

j_gene: TRBJ1-1
d_gene: NA
v_gene: TRBV6-5
abundance: once
CDR3aa: CASSYSSQVSEAFF
CDR3nt: TGTGCCAGCAGTTACTCGAGTCAGGTCTCTGAAGCTTTCTTT

j_gene: TRBJ2-3
d_gene: NA
v_gene: TRBV12-3/TRBV12-4
abundance: NA
CDR3aa: CASSLRTDTQYF
CDR3nt: TGTGCCAGCAGTTTGCGGACAGATACGCAGTATTTT

j_gene: TRBJ2-5
d_gene: TRBD2
v_gene: TRBV7-2
abundance: NA
CDR3aa: CASSFPTSGLASQETQYF
CDR3nt: TGTGCCAGCAGCTTTCCCACTTCGGGACTAGCCTCACAAGAGACCCAGTACTTC

j_gene: TRBJ2-7
d_gene: TRBD2
v_gene: TRBV19
abundance: NA
CDR3aa: CASSMSSLAGFYEQYF
CDR3nt: TGTGCCAGTAGTATGAGTTCGCTAGCGGGCTTCTACGAGCAGTACTTC

j_gene: TRBJ2-3
d_gene: TRBD2
v_gene: TRBV10-3
abundance: NA
CDR3aa: CAISDRRLAGGPTSTDTQYF
CDR3nt: TGTGCCATCAGTGATCGCCGACTAGCGGGGGGTCCCACTAGCACAGATACGCAGTATTTT

j_gene: TRBJ2-3
d_gene: NA
v_gene: TRBV18
abundance: NA
CDR3aa: CASSFRQMGQDTQYF
CDR3nt: TGTGCCAGCTCATTTCGCCAGATGGGGCAAGATACGCAGTATTTT

j_gene: TRBJ1-2
d_gene: NA
v_gene: TRBV29-1
abundance: few
CDR3aa: CSVGAGKGAGYTF
CDR3nt: TGCAGCGTTGGGGCAGGGAAGGGTGCTGGCTACACCTTC

j_gene: TRBJ2-2
d_gene: NA
v_gene: TRBV30
abundance: NA
CDR3aa: CAWSIWTGQSTGELFF
CDR3nt: TGTGCCTGGAGTATTTGGACCGGACAGAGCACCGGGGAGCTGTTTTTT

j_gene: TRBJ2-1
d_gene: TRBD2
v_gene: TRBV28
abundance: NA
CDR3aa: CASSSPSGEGYNEQFF
CDR3nt: TGTGCCAGCAGTTCACCTAGCGGGGAAGGTTACAATGAGCAGTTCTTC

j_gene: TRBJ2-3
d_gene: TRBD2
v_gene: TRBV7-2
abundance: NA
CDR3aa: CASSFSGAEFTDTQYF
CDR3nt: TGTGCCAGCAGCTTTAGCGGGGCAGAATTCACAGATACGCAGTATTTT

j_gene: TRBJ1-6
d_gene: NA
v_gene: TRBV4-1
abundance: NA
CDR3aa: CASSPRGTEDSMGALHF
CDR3nt: TGCGCCAGCAGCCCACGCGGGACGGAGGACTCGATGGGAGCCCTCCACTTT

j_gene: TRBJ1-6
d_gene: TRBD1
v_gene: TRBV27
abundance: once
CDR3aa: CASSLTGFSLHF
CDR3nt: TGTGCCAGCAGTCTGACAGGGTTTTCCCTCCACTTT

j_gene: TRBJ2-2
d_gene: NA
v_gene: TRBV2
abundance: NA
CDR3aa: CASKLGSGESGELFF
CDR3nt: TGTGCCAGCAAGCTTGGTTCGGGGGAAAGCGGGGAGCTGTTTTTT

j_gene: TRBJ2-5
d_gene: TRBD2
v_gene: TRBV2
abundance: NA
CDR3aa: CASSETGLAGAWETQYF
CDR3nt: TGTGCCAGCAGTGAAACAGGACTAGCGGGAGCATGGGAGACCCAGTACTTC